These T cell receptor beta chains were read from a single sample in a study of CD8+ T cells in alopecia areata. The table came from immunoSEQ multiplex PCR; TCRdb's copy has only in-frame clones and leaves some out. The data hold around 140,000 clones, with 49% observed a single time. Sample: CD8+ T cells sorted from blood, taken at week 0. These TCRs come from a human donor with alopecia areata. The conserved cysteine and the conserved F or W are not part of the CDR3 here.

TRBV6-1	ASSEAGDTSYEQY
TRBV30	AWGDQGWTEAF
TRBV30	AWSVRGGDGYT
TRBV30	AWSVGVKTQY
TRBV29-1	SAGPGISGANVLT
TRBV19	AARGLGTEAF
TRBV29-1	SVEDLGANYGYT
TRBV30	ALEGENTGELF
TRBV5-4	ASSLEFGYT
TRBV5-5	ASSEGRGFSYEQY
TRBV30	AWIGTGGNDAEAF
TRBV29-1	SVEGDRGGGTEAF
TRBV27	ASSYGTSGGNEQF
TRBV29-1	SAPDSADLRGGYT
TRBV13	ASSHTLSYGYT
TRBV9	ASSGQGNTEAF
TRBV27	ASSRTGGNQPQH
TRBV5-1	ASSLGGQFTEAF
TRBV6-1	ASRDRETYNEQF
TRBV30	AWSTGGGSPLH
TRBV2	ASSVLAGDNEQF
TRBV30	AWSVWRAREEGAETQY
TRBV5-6	ASSLVGRVHEQY
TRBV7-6	ASSDRDDEQY
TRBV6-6	ASSYEGSNYGYT
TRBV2	ASSDWDRYNEQF
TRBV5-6	ASSYTGTPQH
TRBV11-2	ASSSVTGGARDTEAF
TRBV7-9	ASSPTAGNEAF
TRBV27	ASSLSTGGPPDVLT
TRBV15	ATSRDDISGGYT
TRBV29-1	SVGEGGSNQPQH
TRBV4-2	ASSQGQSTGELF
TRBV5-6	ASSWGTGSNSPLH
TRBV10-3	AISVTVRDGYT
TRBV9	ASSVRSYNSPLH
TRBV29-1	SCRGQQETQY
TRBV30	AWSVGRDTEAF
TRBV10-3	AISESRGVAYTEAF
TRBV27	ASNGQNTGELF
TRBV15	ATSRANYGYT